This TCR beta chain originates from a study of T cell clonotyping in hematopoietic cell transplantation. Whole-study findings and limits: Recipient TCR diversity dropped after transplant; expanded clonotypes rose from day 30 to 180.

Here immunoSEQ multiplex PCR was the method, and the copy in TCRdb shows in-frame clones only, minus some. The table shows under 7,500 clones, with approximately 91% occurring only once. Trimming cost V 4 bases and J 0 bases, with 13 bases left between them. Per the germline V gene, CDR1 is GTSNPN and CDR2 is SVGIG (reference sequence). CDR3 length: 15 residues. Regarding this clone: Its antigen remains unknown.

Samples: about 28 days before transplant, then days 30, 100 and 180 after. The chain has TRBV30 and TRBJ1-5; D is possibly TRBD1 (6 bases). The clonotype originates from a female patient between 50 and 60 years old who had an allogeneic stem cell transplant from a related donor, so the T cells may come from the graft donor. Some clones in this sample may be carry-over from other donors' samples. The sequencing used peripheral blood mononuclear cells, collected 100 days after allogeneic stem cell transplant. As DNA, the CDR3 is TGTGCCTGGATGGCCGGGGGCCATAGCAATCAGCCCCAGCATTTT. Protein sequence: CAWMAGGHSNQPQHF. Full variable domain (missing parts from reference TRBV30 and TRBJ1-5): SQTIHQWPATLVQPVGSPLSLECTVEGTSNPNLYWYRQAAGRGLQLLFYSVGIGQISSEVPQNLSASRPQDRQFILSSKKLLLSDSGFYLCAWMAGGHSNQPQHFGDGTRLSIL.